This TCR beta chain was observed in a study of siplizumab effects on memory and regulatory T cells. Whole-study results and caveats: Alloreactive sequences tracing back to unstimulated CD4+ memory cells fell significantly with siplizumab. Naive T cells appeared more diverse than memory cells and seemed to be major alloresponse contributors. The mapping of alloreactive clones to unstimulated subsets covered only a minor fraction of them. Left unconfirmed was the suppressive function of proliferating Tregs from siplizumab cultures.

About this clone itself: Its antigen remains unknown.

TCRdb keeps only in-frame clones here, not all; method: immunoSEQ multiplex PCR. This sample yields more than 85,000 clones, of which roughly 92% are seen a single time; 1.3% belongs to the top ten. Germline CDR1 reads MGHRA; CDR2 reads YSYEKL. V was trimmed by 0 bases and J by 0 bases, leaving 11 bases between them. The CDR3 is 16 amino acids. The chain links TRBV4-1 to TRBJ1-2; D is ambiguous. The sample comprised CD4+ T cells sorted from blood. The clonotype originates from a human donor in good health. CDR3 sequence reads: CASSQETADANYGYTF. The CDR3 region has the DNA TGCGCCAGCAGCCAAGAGACTGCTGACGCTAACTATGGCTACACCTTC.